These 32 T cell receptor beta chains came from one sample sequenced in a study of blood T cell repertoires in COVID-19. Sequencing was performed with immunoSEQ multiplex PCR; in TCRdb, only in-frame clones are kept and a portion is missing. The data contain a few hundred thousand clones, approximately 83% of them singletons. Specimen: PBMCs or T cells enriched from blood (not recorded which). All receptors come from a woman in her twenties or thirties who had recovered from COVID-19.

This rearrangement joins TRBV3-1 (or the pseudogene TRBV3-2) to TRBJ2-3, with D possibly matching TRBD2 (6 bases). The germline V and J ends were trimmed by 2 bases and 2 bases, with 11 bases remaining between them. The CDR3 covers 15 residues. CDR1 and CDR2 (germline): LGHDT, YNNKEL (reference sequence). CDR3 nucleotides: TGTGCCAGCAGCCAAAGAGGCGGGAACACAGATACGCAGTATTTT. Protein: CASSQRGGNTDTQYF.

J is TRBJ1-6 and V is TRBV5-1; D call uncertain. CDR3 length equals 13 residues. The V end was cut by 0 bases, the J end by 14 bases, with 12 bases between. CDR1 and CDR2 (germline): SGHRS, YFSETQ. The CDR3 DNA is TGCGCCAGCAGCTTGGTTCCCGGCCGGGCCCTCCACTTT. It translates to CASSLVPGRALHF.

The chain links TRBV6-5 to TRBJ1-4; TRBD1 might be the D (6 bases). Germline V gives CDR1 MNHEY, CDR2 SVGAGI. The CDR3 is made up of 14 amino acids. Trimming stripped 4 bases from V and 5 bases from J, with 11 bases between. CDR3 in amino acids: CASSSQGRNEKLFF. CDR3 DNA: TGTGCCAGCAGTTCCCAGGGGCGCAATGAAAAACTGTTTTTT.

This rearrangement joins TRBV19 to TRBJ2-1, with 8 bases identical to TRBD2. V trimming: 5 bases; J trimming: 5 bases; junction bases outside the gene matches: 5. The CDR3 has 14 residues. Germline V lookup: CDR1 LNHDA, CDR2 SQIVND (reference sequence). The DNA for the CDR3 is TGTGCCAGTAGTGGCGGGAGGATCGACAATGAGCAGTTCTTC. Translating gives CASSGGRIDNEQFF. Using reference TRBV19 and TRBJ2-1 for the parts outside the CDR3, the full variable domain is DGGITQSPKYLFRKEGQNVTLSCEQNLNHDAMYWYRQDPGQGLRLIYYSQIVNDFQKGDIAEGYSVSREKKESFPLTVTSAQKNPTAFYLCASSGGRIDNEQFFGPGTRLTVL.

This chain uses TRBV2 with TRBJ1-3; the D gene is possibly TRBD1 (6 bases). Trimming stripped 7 bases from V and 4 bases from J, with 11 bases between. The CDR3 spans 13 residues. The germline V gene encodes CDR1 SNHLY and CDR2 FYNNEI. CDR3 bases: TGTGCCAGCAATACAGGGTGGGGAAACACCATATATTTT. Amino acid sequence: CASNTGWGNTIYF.

As DNA, the CDR3 is TGCGCCAGCAGCCCACTAAGCACCCGGAGTGAAAAACTGTTTTTT. The encoded protein is CASSPLSTRSEKLFF. This chain links TRBV5-1 with TRBJ1-4; D call uncertain. This CDR3 comprises 15 residues. The germline V and J ends were trimmed by 4 bases and 7 bases, with 17 bases remaining between them. Looked up from germline, CDR1 is SGHRS and CDR2 is YFSETQ.

The CDR3 loop is CASRGGNSPLHF. The CDR3 bases are TGTGCCAGCAGGGGAGGGAATTCACCCCTCCACTTT. The chain carries TRBV25-1 and TRBJ1-6; D gene unclear. The CDR3 is 12 amino acids. Deletions cut 6 bases from V and 7 bases from J, with 7 bases between. Germline lookup yields CDR1 MGHDK and CDR2 SYGVNS.

V gene TRBV18 combines with J gene TRBJ1-5, with D possibly being TRBD1 (6 bases). V was trimmed by 3 bases and J by 12 bases, leaving 15 bases between them. The CDR3 loop spans 13 amino acids. The germline V gene has CDR1 KGHSH and CDR2 LQKENI. CDR3 DNA: TGTGCCAGCTCACCTAAGGGGGGGTATCTCCAGCATTTT. Encoded protein: CASSPKGGYLQHF.

The chain employs TRBV7-2 and TRBJ2-7, with 8 bases identical to TRBD1. Losses at the gene ends were 0 bases for V and 4 bases for J; bases not matched to a gene: 5. The length of the CDR3 is 15 residues. Per germline, CDR1 SGHTA and CDR2 FQGNSA. The CDR3 coding sequence is TGTGCCAGCAGCTTAGCGGCAGGGGGCACTTACGAGCAGTACTTC. Protein: CASSLAAGGTYEQYF.

The rearrangement links TRBV25-1 to TRBJ1-2, with D uncertain. The V gene's germline CDR1 is MGHDK and CDR2 SYGVNS. CDR3 length: 16 amino acids. The V gene lost 1 base and the J gene lost 4 bases, with 16 bases spanning the gap. In DNA form, the CDR3 reads TGTGCCAGCAGTGAATTGGGCCCATATTGGTCCTATGGCTACACCTTC. Translating gives CASSELGPYWSYGYTF.

J is TRBJ2-3 and V is TRBV11-2, with D possibly TRBD1 on 6 matching bases. The germline CDR1 and CDR2 sequences are SGHAT and FQNNGV. The CDR3 is 16 amino acids. The V and J ends lost 3 bases and 0 bases respectively, with 13 bases between them. CDR3 coding DNA: TGTGCCAGCAGCTTCTACCAGGGGTCGAGCACAGATACGCAGTATTTT. Residues: CASSFYQGSSTDTQYF.

The chain combines TRBV7-9 with TRBJ1-6, with D tentatively TRBD1 (5 bases). With 0 bases removed from V and 7 bases from J, the gap between germline ends came to 10 bases. The CDR3 spans 15 residues. Germline loops: CDR1 SEHNR, CDR2 FQNEAQ (reference sequence). CDR3 coding DNA: TGTGCCAGCAGCTTAGCAGGGGCCGGGAATTCACCCCTCCACTTT. This codes for CASSLAGAGNSPLHF.

The chain carries TRBV12-3 or TRBV12-4 and TRBJ1-1; no clear D gene. This CDR3 has 13 amino acids. Trimming took 4 bases from V and 4 from J, leaving 10 bases between them. The CDR3 protein is CASSYPGGTEAFF. CDR3 coding DNA: TGTGCCAGCAGTTATCCGGGAGGCACTGAAGCTTTCTTT.

This clone came up a few times. The chain couples TRBV28 to TRBJ2-7; a possible D gene is TRBD2 (6 bases). Germline V CDR1 and CDR2: MDHEN, SYDVKM. V was shortened by 6 bases and J by 0 bases, with 18 bases between the two germline ends. The CDR3 covers 16 residues. The CDR3 DNA follows: TGTGCCAGCAGCTTCATGGGAGGTTACCTCTCCTACGAGCAGTACTTC. Translating gives CASSFMGGYLSYEQYF.

In this sample, this clone turned up once. The chain joins TRBV5-4 to TRBJ2-5, with 8 bases that match TRBD1. This CDR3 is built from 15 residues. CDR1 and CDR2 from the germline V gene are SGHNT and YYREEE (reference sequence). V shed 2 bases, J shed 5 bases, and the junction held 8 bases outside the gene matches. The CDR3 bases are TGTGCCAGCAGCTTCGAGACAGGGGCGAGGGAGACCCAGTACTTC. Its protein product is CASSFETGARETQYF.

V is TRBV3-1 (or the pseudogene TRBV3-2) and J is TRBJ2-6, with D uncertain. The CDR3 spans 18 residues. The germline V and J ends were trimmed by 1 base and 4 bases, with 17 bases remaining between them. In germline, CDR1 is LGHDT, CDR2 YNNKEL (reference sequence). The CDR3 DNA is TGTGCCAGCAGCCAAGGTCTTGCAGAGGTTGCGGGGGCCAACGTCCTGACTTTC. This translates into CASSQGLAEVAGANVLTF.

This clone has just a few counts. The chain couples TRBV5-8 to TRBJ2-7, with 7 bases that match TRBD2. There are 15 residues in the CDR3. J gave up 4 bases and V 3 bases, and 10 bases lay outside the gene matches. Germline values: CDR1 SGHTS, CDR2 YDEGEE. The CDR3: CASSSRDGGFYEQYF. CDR3 nucleotide sequence: TGTGCCAGCAGCTCCCGGGACGGGGGGTTTTACGAGCAGTACTTC.

The chain joins TRBV28 to TRBJ1-6; the D gene is possibly TRBD1 (5 bases). The germline gives CDR1 MDHEN, CDR2 SYDVKM. Trimming took off 7 bases at V and 16 bases at J, with 23 bases between the two ends. The CDR3 contains 14 residues. The DNA for the CDR3 is TGTGCCAGCACGGGGACTCGGGGCTCTAGGAATCTCCACTTT. This translates into CASTGTRGSRNLHF.

The chain employs TRBV13 and TRBJ2-7; D not certain. There are 15 residues in the CDR3. Germline lookup yields CDR1 PRHDT and CDR2 FYEKMQ (reference sequence). The V gene lost 3 bases and the J gene lost 0 bases, with 12 bases spanning the gap. For the CDR3, the DNA is TGTGCCAGCAGCTTTAACCGAATAGCCTCCTACGAGCAGTACTTC. The encoded protein is CASSFNRIASYEQYF.

The chain has TRBV7-8 and TRBJ1-1, with D possibly TRBD1 on 5 matching bases. Germline CDR1 SGHVS, CDR2 FQNEAQ. CDR3 length equals 16 residues. V lost 7 bases and J lost 5, with 23 bases in between. CDR3 DNA: TGTGCCAGCACTTGGGGGAGGGTTCACTATCTTACTGAAGCTTTCTTT. Protein sequence: CASTWGRVHYLTEAFF. Drawing the rest from reference TRBV7-8 and TRBJ1-1, the complete variable domain is GAGVSQSPRYKVAKRGQDVALRCDPISGHVSLFWYQQALGQGPEFLTYFQNEAQLDKSGLPSDRFFAERPEGSVSTLKIQRTQQEDSAVYLCASTWGRVHYLTEAFFGQGTRLTVV.

The chain carries TRBV10-2 and TRBJ2-2; TRBD1 matches at 7 bases. This CDR3 region has 17 residues. Losses at the gene ends were 0 bases for V and 4 bases for J; bases not matched to a gene: 8. Germline V gives CDR1 WSHSY, CDR2 SAAADI. CDR3 amino acids: CASSESTGRTPTGELFF. For the CDR3, the DNA is TGCGCCAGCAGTGAGTCGACAGGGCGAACACCCACCGGGGAGCTGTTTTTT.

The chain joins TRBV11-1 to TRBJ2-7; weak D call: TRBD1 (6 bases). V gave up 5 bases and J gave up 4 bases, with 9 bases separating them. Germline V lookup: CDR1 SGHAT, CDR2 FQDESV (reference sequence). The CDR3 is 12 amino acids. The CDR3 bases are TGTGCCAGCAGCAGGACAGTGTACGAGCAGTACTTC. Translating it yields CASSRTVYEQYF.

The chain carries TRBV11-2 and TRBJ1-6, with D possibly matching TRBD1 (5 bases). CDR3 size: 15 residues. Germline loops: CDR1 SGHAT, CDR2 FQNNGV. V was pared by 5 bases and J by 8 bases, with 16 bases between. The CDR3 nucleotides read TGTGCCAGCAGCACCGGGACTGAGGTTTATTCACCCCTCCACTTT. The encoded protein is CASSTGTEVYSPLHF. The full variable domain, completed using reference TRBV11-2 and TRBJ1-6, is EAGVAQSPRYKIIEKRQSVAFWCNPISGHATLYWYQQILGQGPKLLIQFQNNGVVDDSQLPKDRFSAERLKGVDSTLKIQPAKLEDSAVYLCASSTGTEVYSPLHFGNGTRLTVT.

The chain couples TRBV9 to TRBJ2-3; TRBD2 matches at 16 bases. CDR1 SGDLS and CDR2 YYNGEE come from the germline V gene. CDR3 length equals 20 residues. After removal of 1 base from V and 4 bases from J, the junction contained 12 bases not matched to a gene. The CDR3 nucleotides read TGTGCCAGCAGCGTACCACCCGGGACTAGCGGGGGGGCTATTCCAGATACGCAGTATTTT. Translated: CASSVPPGTSGGAIPDTQYF.

The chain recombines TRBV7-9 with TRBJ1-1; 9 bases agree with TRBD1. CDR1 and CDR2 from the germline V gene are SEHNR and FQNEAQ (reference sequence). The CDR3 is 16 amino acids. The J segment lost 3 bases and the V segment lost 3 bases, leaving 8 bases of the junction unmatched. CDR3 DNA sequence: TGTGCCAGCAGCTTGCTACAGGGGGCCTTGGACACTGAAGCTTTCTTT. Translation gives CASSLLQGALDTEAFF.

The chain employs TRBV4-1 and TRBJ2-1; 9 positions match TRBD1. V lost 4 bases and J lost 4; bases outside the gene matches: 8. The V gene's germline CDR1 is MGHRA and CDR2 YSYEKL. The CDR3 extends over 16 amino acids. CDR3 region: CASSRIGQGYYNEQFF. CDR3 DNA: TGCGCCAGCAGCCGGATCGGACAGGGGTATTACAATGAGCAGTTCTTC.

V is TRBV5-5 and J is TRBJ2-3, with 7 bases identical to TRBD2. From germline, CDR1 is SGHKS and CDR2 YYEKEE (reference sequence). The length of the CDR3 is 12 residues. The junction had 2 bases not matched to a gene; V was cut back by 2 bases and J by 8 bases. CDR3 region: CASSFWEGTQYF. DNA of the CDR3: TGTGCCAGCAGCTTTTGGGAGGGTACGCAGTATTTT.

The J gene is TRBJ1-6, the V gene TRBV6-5, with D maybe TRBD1 (5 bases). The ends were cut back, 2 bases at V and 8 bases at J, with 13 bases in the middle. The CDR3 has 15 amino acids. Germline V gene data show CDR1 as MNHEY and CDR2 as SVGAGI. The CDR3 sequence is CASSYRQGQDSPLHF. CDR3 nucleotides: TGTGCCAGCAGTTACAGGCAGGGCCAGGATTCACCCCTCCACTTT.

This chain uses TRBV10-3 with TRBJ1-3; no reliable D call. The CDR3 sequence is 15 residues long. CDR1 and CDR2 (germline): ENHRY, SYGVKD. V gave up 9 bases and J gave up 2 bases, with 17 bases separating them. CDR3: CAMSLGAGAGNTIYF. The DNA of the CDR3 is TGTGCCATGTCTTTGGGCGCCGGGGCTGGAAACACCATATATTTT.

The chain is built from TRBV4-2 and TRBJ2-2; TRBD2 is a possible D gene (6 bases). The CDR3 is made up of 16 amino acids. With 4 bases removed from V and 6 bases from J, the gap between germline ends came to 18 bases. Germline CDR1 LGHNA, CDR2 YNFKEQ. CDR3 sequence: CASSRFTGTLPGELFF. The CDR3 DNA reads as TGTGCCAGCAGCCGTTTCACCGGGACTTTGCCCGGGGAGCTGTTTTTT.

This chain's CDR3 is CASSPLQGANEKLFF. CDR3 coding DNA: TGTGCCAGCAGCCCCCTCCAGGGTGCTAATGAAAAACTGTTTTTT. The chain carries TRBV6-5 and TRBJ1-4, with D maybe TRBD1 (5 bases). This CDR3 has 15 amino acids. The germline CDR1 and CDR2 sequences are MNHEY and SVGAGI. Deletions cut 6 bases from V and 3 bases from J, with 14 bases between.

V usage is TRBV30 and J usage is TRBJ1-6; TRBD1 is a possible D gene (6 bases). V was shortened by 7 bases and J by 6 bases, with 16 bases between the two germline ends. CDR3 length equals 14 residues. CDR1 GTSNPN and CDR2 SVGIG come from the germline V gene (reference sequence). The CDR3 DNA sequence: TGTGCCTTGAAACGACAGGCTGCTAATTCACCCCTCCACTTT. This gives the protein CALKRQAANSPLHF.